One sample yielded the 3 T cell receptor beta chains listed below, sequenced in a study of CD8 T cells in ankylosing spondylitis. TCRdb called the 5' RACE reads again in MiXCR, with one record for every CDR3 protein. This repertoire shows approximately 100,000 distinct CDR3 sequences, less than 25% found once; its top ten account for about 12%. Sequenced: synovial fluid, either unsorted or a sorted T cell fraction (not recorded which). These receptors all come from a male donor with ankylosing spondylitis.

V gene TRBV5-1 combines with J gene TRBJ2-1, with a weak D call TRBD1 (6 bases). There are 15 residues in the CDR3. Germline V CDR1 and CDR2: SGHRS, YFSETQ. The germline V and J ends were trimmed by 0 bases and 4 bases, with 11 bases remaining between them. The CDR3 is CASSLAGDGYNEQFF. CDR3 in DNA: TGCGCCAGCAGCTTGGCAGGGGACGGATACAATGAGCAGTTCTTC.

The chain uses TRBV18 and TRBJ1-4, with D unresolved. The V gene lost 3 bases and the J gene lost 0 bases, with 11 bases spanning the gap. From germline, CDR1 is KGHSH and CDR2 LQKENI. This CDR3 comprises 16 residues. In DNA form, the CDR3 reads TGTGCCAGCTCACCGCCAGACGGTGCAACTAATGAAAAACTGTTTTTT. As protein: CASSPPDGATNEKLFF.

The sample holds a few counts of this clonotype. The CDR3 loop is CASLLATSTDTQYF. The CDR3 region has the DNA TGTGCCAGCTTGCTAGCGACTAGCACAGATACGCAGTATTTT. This chain uses TRBV2 with TRBJ2-3; perhaps TRBD2 as D (6 bases). V lost 8 bases and J 0 bases, leaving 12 bases between the germline ends. In germline, CDR1 is SNHLY, CDR2 FYNNEI. This CDR3 comprises 14 residues.